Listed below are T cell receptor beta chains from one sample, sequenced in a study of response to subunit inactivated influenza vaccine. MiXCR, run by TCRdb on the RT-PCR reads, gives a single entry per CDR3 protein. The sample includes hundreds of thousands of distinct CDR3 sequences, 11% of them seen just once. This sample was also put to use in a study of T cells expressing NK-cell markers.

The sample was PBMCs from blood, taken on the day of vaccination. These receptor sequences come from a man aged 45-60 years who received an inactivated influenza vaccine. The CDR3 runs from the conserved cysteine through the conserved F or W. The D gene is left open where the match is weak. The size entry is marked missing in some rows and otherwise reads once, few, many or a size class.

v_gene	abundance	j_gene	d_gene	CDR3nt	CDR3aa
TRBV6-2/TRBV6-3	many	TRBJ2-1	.	TGTGCCAGCAGTTACTTCAACAATGAGCAGTTCTTC	CASSYFNNEQFF
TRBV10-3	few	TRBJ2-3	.	TGTGCCATGAGTAGTAGCACAGATACGCAGTATTTT	CAMSSSTDTQYF
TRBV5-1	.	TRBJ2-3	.	TGCGCCAGCAGCTATGGAGGTGGCGGGAACACAGATACGCAGTATTTT	CASSYGGGGNTDTQYF
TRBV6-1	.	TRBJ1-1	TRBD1	TGTGCCAGCAGACTACAGACAGGGTCGAACACTGAAGCTTTCTTT	CASRLQTGSNTEAFF
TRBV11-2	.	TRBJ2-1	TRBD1	TGTGCCAGCAGCCGAGTATGGGACAGATCCTACAATGAGCAGTTCTTC	CASSRVWDRSYNEQFF
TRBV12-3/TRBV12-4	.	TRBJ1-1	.	TGTGCCAGCAGTTTATACGCAGGGATGAACACTGAAGCTTTCTTT	CASSLYAGMNTEAFF
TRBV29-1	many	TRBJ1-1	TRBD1	TGCAGCGCCGGACAGGGCGGGGCTGAAGCTTTCTTT	CSAGQGGAEAFF
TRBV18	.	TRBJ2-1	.	TGTGCCAGCTCACCACGGGGGGTTAGCAACAATGAGCAGTTCTTC	CASSPRGVSNNEQFF
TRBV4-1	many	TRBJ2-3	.	TGCGCCAGCAGCCAAGTAGGGGGGCCTGTAGGAACGCAGTATTTT	CASSQVGGPVGTQYF
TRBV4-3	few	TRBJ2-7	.	TGCGCCAGCAGCCCCTCCCGGGGCACCTACTACGAGCAGTACTTC	CASSPSRGTYYEQYF
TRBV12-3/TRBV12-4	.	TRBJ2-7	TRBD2	TGTGCCAGCACCAAAGGGACTAGCGGGAGGTCCTACGAGCAGTACTTC	CASTKGTSGRSYEQYF